This TCR beta chain originates from a study of blood T cells in healthy people across ages. A sample-barcoded 5' primer and a J-beta primer mix were used in a second PCR of roughly 6 to 12 cycles. Using its own MiXCR run on the 5' RACE reads, TCRdb lists one record per CDR3 protein. The sample includes 1.5 million to 2 million distinct CDR3 sequences, just under 50% of them seen just once. The sequence was obtained from a woman between 40 and 50 years old in good health. The material sequenced was blood.

The DNA of the CDR3 is TGTGCCAGCAGCGTAGGTGAGTGGGACAATGAGCAGTTCTTC. It specifies CASSVGEWDNEQFF. The chain is built from TRBV9 and TRBJ2-1; D is uncertain. This CDR3 contains 14 residues. CDR1 is SGDLS, CDR2 YYNGEE, per germline. V was shortened by 0 bases and J by 5 bases, with 9 bases between the two germline ends.